This section outlines one T cell receptor (beta chain) sequence together with its context. This entry comes from a study of lymphopenia after photon versus proton radiotherapy. The table came from immunoSEQ multiplex PCR; TCRdb's copy has only in-frame clones and leaves some out. Here the sample spans 160,000 or so clones, approximately 91% being singletons. The CDR3 length is 14 residues. CDR1 LNHNV and CDR2 YYDKDF come from the germline V gene (reference sequence). Trimming stripped 7 bases from V and 2 bases from J, with 15 bases between. This receptor was taken from a man aged 45-60 years with gastric cancer. The sequences come from peripheral blood, collected from a patient treated with photon-based radiotherapy. The chain links TRBV15 to TRBJ2-7; possibly TRBD1 or TRBD2 for D (5 bases each). The DNA of the CDR3 is TGTGCCACCAAGGTCAGGGACGGGACCTACGAGCAGTACTTC. It translates to CATKVRDGTYEQYF.